The 18 T cell receptor beta chains below were found in one sample sequenced in a study of human T cells and chemical hapten exposure. Described time point: healthy volunteer bleed at 2 weeks. Whole blood, unfractionated, served as the material for total RNA extraction. TCRdb re-called the RACE reads with MiXCR, one entry per CDR3 protein. This table holds 43,000 or so distinct CDR3 sequences, 4.3% found once. The sequencing sample was made of whole blood. Receptors originate from a female donor in good health. Some clones in this sample may be carry-over from other donors' samples.

This clonotype was counted only a few times. The V and J genes are TRBV7-2 and TRBJ1-1, with a tentative D call TRBD1 (5 bases). V was shortened by 11 bases and J by 4 bases, with 17 bases between the two germline ends. Germline CDR1 and CDR2: SGHTA and FQGNSA. CDR3 length equals 13 residues. As DNA, the CDR3 is TGTGCCTCAGCATGGGGGGGGACCACTGAAGCTTTCTTT. Its protein is CASAWGGTTEAFF.

This clonotype was counted ten times or more. V and J are TRBV7-8 and TRBJ2-1; D perhaps matches TRBD2 (5 bases). CDR3 size: 15 residues. V lost 6 bases to trimming and J lost 4 bases, with 16 bases between them. Germline CDR1 reads SGHVS; CDR2 reads FQNEAQ. CDR3 nucleotides: TGTGCCAGCAGAGGAACCGGGGTACATTACAATGAGCAGTTCTTC. This encodes CASRGTGVHYNEQFF.

The chain has TRBV18 and TRBJ1-6; a weak D match, TRBD1 (5 bases). The V end lost 2 bases, the J end lost 0 bases, and 11 bases lay between the germline ends. The CDR3 has 17 amino acids. The germline gives CDR1 KGHSH, CDR2 LQKENI. CDR3 loop: CASSPVQESSYNSPLHF. CDR3 in DNA: TGTGCCAGCTCACCAGTACAGGAGAGCTCCTATAATTCACCCCTCCACTTT.

Many counts were recorded for this clonotype. The chain has TRBV10-3 and TRBJ2-7; possibly TRBD1 for D (7 bases). The length of the CDR3 is 14 residues. Trimming pared 3 bases from V and 1 base from J, leaving 10 bases between. CDR1 and CDR2 from the germline V gene are ENHRY and SYGVKD. DNA for the CDR3: TGTGCCATCAGTGACAGGGGGGAATCCTACGAGCAGTACTTC. Translated: CAISDRGESYEQYF.

This chain connects TRBV7-2 to TRBJ2-7; no firm D call. The germline CDR1 and CDR2 sequences are SGHTA and FQGNSA. The CDR3 spans 11 residues. Trimming stripped 5 bases from V and 2 bases from J, with 4 bases between. The CDR3 DNA reads as TGTGCCAGCAGCCCAGCCTACGAGCAGTACTTC. This encodes CASSPAYEQYF.

This clonotype was recorded a few times. The chain joins TRBV29-1 to TRBJ2-2; D is uncertain. CDR1 is SQVTM and CDR2 is ANQGSEA in the germline V gene. This CDR3 is built from 14 residues. With 4 bases removed from V and 0 bases from J, the gap between germline ends came to 9 bases. As DNA, the CDR3 is TGCAGCGTTGCCCAACAGCCGAACACCGGGGAGCTGTTTTTT. Protein sequence: CSVAQQPNTGELFF.

This clonotype was seen repeatedly, ten times or more. This chain joins TRBV7-2 and TRBJ2-3; tentatively, D is TRBD1 or TRBD2 (6 bases each). V lost 0 bases and J 2 bases, leaving 9 bases between the germline ends. Germline V gene sequence: CDR1 SGHTA, CDR2 FQGNSA. This CDR3 is 15 amino acids long. This CDR3 is CASSLAGGTTDTQYF. The DNA for the CDR3 is TGTGCCAGCAGCTTAGCGGGGGGCACCACAGATACGCAGTATTTT.

This clonotype occurred many times. The chain uses TRBV20-1 and TRBJ1-1; D unresolved. This CDR3 comprises 14 residues. Germline V lookup: CDR1 DFQATT, CDR2 SNEGSKA (reference sequence). Trimming shortened V by 2 bases and J by 1 base, and 11 bases separated the two germline ends. The CDR3 sequence is CSARTDGENTEAFF. Here the CDR3 DNA reads TGCAGTGCTAGAACCGACGGGGAGAACACTGAAGCTTTCTTT.

This clonotype was counted ten times or more. CDR3 sequence: CASSLRGTYEQYF. Written as DNA, the CDR3 is TGTGCCAGCAGTTTAAGGGGTACCTACGAGCAGTACTTC. This chain uses TRBV12-3 or TRBV12-4 with TRBJ2-7, with D perhaps matching TRBD1 (5 bases). The CDR3 covers 13 residues. Trimming took 2 bases from V and 2 from J, leaving 7 bases between them.

This clonotype was detected ten times or more. This chain connects TRBV28 to TRBJ2-2, with 9 bases lining up with TRBD1. The length of the CDR3 is 19 residues. Trimming removed 3 bases from V and 7 bases from J; junction bases left unmatched: 18. Looked up from germline, CDR1 is MDHEN and CDR2 is SYDVKM. In nucleotides, the CDR3 is TGTGCCAGCAGTTTTGGCCTCGGGACAGGGAGCGGGCTTGGCGGGGAGCTGTTTTTT. Amino acids: CASSFGLGTGSGLGGELFF.

In this sample, this clonotype turned up many times. The junction does not match germline at one end; this may be a read error. J is TRBJ2-3 and V is TRBV7-7; TRBD1 agrees at 11 bases. CDR1 is SSHAT, CDR2 FNYEAQ, per germline (reference sequence). This CDR3 comprises 15 residues. In DNA, the CDR3 is TGTGCTAGCAGCTCGGGACAGGGGGTCACAGATACGCAGTATTTT. Translation: CASSSGQGVTDTQYF.

This clonotype came up many times. The rearrangement joins TRBV6-2 or TRBV6-3 to TRBJ2-1, with 9 positions matching TRBD1. Germline assignment: CDR1 MNHEY and CDR2 SVGEGT. V lost 6 bases to trimming and J lost 5 bases; unmatched junction nucleotides: 8. The CDR3 contains 15 residues. CDR3 sequence (DNA): TGTGCCAGCAGATATTCCGGGACAGGGAACAATGAGCAGTTCTTC. It is translated as CASRYSGTGNNEQFF.

The gene calls are TRBV9 and TRBJ1-1; the D gene is possibly TRBD1 (6 bases). The ends were cut back, 3 bases at V and 3 bases at J, with 12 bases in the middle. The CDR3 is made up of 14 amino acids. From germline, CDR1 is SGDLS and CDR2 YYNGEE. The CDR3: CASSAERQDTEAFF. For the CDR3, the DNA is TGTGCCAGCAGCGCTGAAAGACAGGACACTGAAGCTTTCTTT.

This clonotype was seen ten or more times. This rearrangement joins TRBV29-1 to TRBJ1-2; no firm D call. This CDR3 has 14 residues. CDR1 and CDR2 from the germline V gene are SQVTM and ANQGSEA. V lost 6 bases and J lost 4, with 18 bases in between. The CDR3 protein is CSVQLEGTFYGYTF. Written as DNA, the CDR3 is TGCAGCGTCCAACTGGAGGGTACCTTCTATGGCTACACCTTC.

Ten or more counts support this clonotype. The chain links TRBV29-1 to TRBJ1-5; D gene unclear. V lost 6 bases and J lost 2, with 17 bases in between. Per the germline V gene, CDR1 is SQVTM and CDR2 is ANQGSEA. The CDR3 sequence is 15 residues long. In nucleotides, the CDR3 is TGCAGCGTGTCAGACGGGGTCTTGGGCAATCAGCCCCAGCATTTT. Protein product: CSVSDGVLGNQPQHF.

This chain links TRBV6-5 with TRBJ1-1; no clear D. With 2 bases removed from V and 5 bases from J, the gap between germline ends came to 12 bases. CDR3 size: 14 residues. Germline loops: CDR1 MNHEY, CDR2 SVGAGI. This chain's CDR3 is CASSYARGWTEAFF. CDR3 nucleotides: TGTGCCAGCAGTTACGCGAGAGGTTGGACTGAAGCTTTCTTT.

V gene TRBV6-5 combines with J gene TRBJ1-1, with a possible D match to TRBD1 (6 bases). Germline CDR1 reads MNHEY; CDR2 reads SVGAGI. The CDR3 has 17 residues. V shed 11 bases and J shed 0 bases, with 25 bases lying between them. This CDR3 reads CAAGRWLQGTMNTEAFF. The CDR3 nucleotides are TGTGCCGCCGGCCGATGGCTACAGGGAACCATGAACACTGAAGCTTTCTTT.

This clonotype was recorded at least ten times. The chain has TRBV12-3 or TRBV12-4 and TRBJ2-3, with 8 bases matching TRBD2. This CDR3 has 15 amino acids. V shed 6 bases, J shed 2 bases, and the junction held 7 bases outside the gene matches. In DNA form, the CDR3 reads TGTGCCAGCAGCCCACTAGCGGTTCTCACAGATACGCAGTATTTT. As protein: CASSPLAVLTDTQYF.